Below, one T cell receptor beta chain is given with its context. Antigen unknown. These data originate in a study of monozygotic twins with inflammatory bowel disease. The CDR3 is 14 amino acids. Germline V gives CDR1 MNHNS, CDR2 SASEGT. Study-level findings and limits: No difference was seen in repertoire similarity between concordant and discordant twins, possibly from limited power.

TCRdb reworked the 5' RACE reads into one entry per CDR3 protein, no DNA. This specimen shows more than 300,000 distinct CDR3 sequences; the ten leading clones hold 5.6%. The gene calls are TRBV6-1 and TRBJ1-2; TCRdb's D call, TRBD1, is unchecked because there is no DNA. The TCR sequence derives from a human donor with ulcerative colitis or Crohn's disease, or a healthy co-twin of an affected twin (not recorded which). Sequencing was done on a sample of blood. Here the CDR3 reads CASSPGPWGYGYTF.